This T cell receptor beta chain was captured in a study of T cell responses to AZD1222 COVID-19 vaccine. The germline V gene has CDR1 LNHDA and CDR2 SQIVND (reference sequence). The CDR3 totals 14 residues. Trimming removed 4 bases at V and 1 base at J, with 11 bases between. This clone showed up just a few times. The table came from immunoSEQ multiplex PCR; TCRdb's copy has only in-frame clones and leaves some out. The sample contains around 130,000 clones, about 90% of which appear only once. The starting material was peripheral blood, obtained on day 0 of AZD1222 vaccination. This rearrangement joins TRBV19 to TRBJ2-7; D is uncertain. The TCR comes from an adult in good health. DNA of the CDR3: TGTGCCAGTAGTAGGGCGCAAGCGTCCTACGAGCAGTACTTC. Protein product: CASSRAQASYEQYF.